This entry features one TCR beta chain sequence. The antigen is undetermined. Cryopreserved PBMCs yielded approximately 2.2 micrograms of genomic DNA for TCR beta libraries. This entry comes from a study of cytotoxic CD8 clonotypes in ibrutinib-treated CLL. Profiled with immunoSEQ multiplex PCR; TCRdb holds only in-frame clones, not every one. The sample records more than 200,000 clones, approximately 75% being singletons. General study findings and limits: Sustained-remission and progressing patients had different sampling times. Clonality went higher at ibrutinib response and then dropped back toward baseline at progression.

This TCR came from a human donor with chronic lymphocytic leukemia. Material: PBMCs, obtained after 12 months of ibrutinib treatment.

The CDR3 DNA is TGTGCCAGCTCACCACCCGGTGAAAAACTGTTTTTT. Protein product: CASSPPGEKLFF. This sequence joins TRBV18 and TRBJ1-4; D is unresolved. Germline CDR1 and CDR2: KGHSH and LQKENI. This CDR3 has 12 residues. The ends were cut back, 0 bases at V and 7 bases at J, with 3 bases in the middle.